The 17 T cell receptor beta chains given below trace back to one sample, sequenced in a study of human versus mouse CDR3 diversity and MHC coevolution. Clones were read by immunoSEQ multiplex PCR, and TCRdb kept only the in-frame ones, dropping some. The sample shows some 82,000 clones, 80% to 95% of them seen only once. Sequences were obtained from naive CD4+ T cells from blood. Subset given: CD45RO-negative CD62L-positive naive CD4 T cells. These receptors originate from a person between 30 and 69 years old in good health.

The chain carries TRBV18 and TRBJ2-2; 8 nucleotides line up with TRBD1. The CDR3 is 17 amino acids. CDR1 is KGHSH and CDR2 is LQKENI in the germline V gene. The V gene end was trimmed by 2 bases and the J gene end by 0 bases; junction bases not matched to a gene: 5. The CDR3 nucleotides are TGTGCCAGCTCACCAACAGGGGGAGCTGCGAACACCGGGGAGCTGTTTTTT. Residues: CASSPTGGAANTGELFF.

The chain couples TRBV9 to TRBJ2-5, with D perhaps matching TRBD1 (6 bases). The CDR3 contains 14 residues. Germline V gene data show CDR1 as SGDLS and CDR2 as YYNGEE. V lost 3 bases and J 5 bases, leaving 14 bases between the germline ends. CDR3 bases: TGTGCCAGCAGCGAGACCACAGGGTTGGAGACCCAGTACTTC. Its translation is CASSETTGLETQYF.

This CDR3 reads CASTRTGTTFGEQFF. In DNA, the CDR3 is TGCGCCAGCACCCGGACAGGGACGACATTCGGTGAGCAGTTCTTC. This chain joins TRBV5-1 and TRBJ2-1, with 8 bases matching TRBD1. V gave up 6 bases and J gave up 9 bases; unmatched junction bases: 14. CDR1 and CDR2 from the germline V gene are SGHRS and YFSETQ. The CDR3 extends over 15 amino acids.

In nucleotides, the CDR3 is TGTGCCATATCCCCCTCTCGCGGGACGACGAACATGAACACTGAAGCTTTCTTT. Its translation is CAISPSRGTTNMNTEAFF. This chain connects TRBV10-3 to TRBJ1-1; D is possibly TRBD1 (5 bases). Germline loops: CDR1 ENHRY, CDR2 SYGVKD. The V end was cut by 9 bases, the J end by 0 bases, with 26 bases between. The CDR3 consists of 18 residues.

V usage is TRBV30 and J usage is TRBJ1-1; 9 nucleotides align to TRBD1. CDR3 length: 14 amino acids. The germline V gene encodes CDR1 GTSNPN and CDR2 SVGIG (reference sequence). The ends lost 4 bases at V and 0 bases at J; junction bases unmatched: 3. The CDR3 loop is CAWTRTGVNTEAFF. CDR3 bases: TGTGCCTGGACCCGGACAGGGGTGAACACTGAAGCTTTCTTT. Looking up the rest from reference TRBV30 and TRBJ1-1 gives the full variable domain: SQTIHQWPATLVQPVGSPLSLECTVEGTSNPNLYWYRQAAGRGLQLLFYSVGIGQISSEVPQNLSASRPQDRQFILSSKKLLLSDSGFYLCAWTRTGVNTEAFFGQGTRLTVV.

This chain connects TRBV18 to TRBJ1-5; D possibly corresponds to TRBD1 (6 bases). The CDR3 covers 14 residues. Germline V gene data show CDR1 as KGHSH and CDR2 as LQKENI. V lost 3 bases to trimming and J lost 2 bases, with 8 bases between them. This CDR3 is CASSPNRGNQPQHF. CDR3 nucleotides: TGTGCCAGCTCACCGAACAGGGGCAATCAGCCCCAGCATTTT.

This clone occurred once. This chain joins TRBV4-3 and TRBJ2-2; tentative D call: TRBD1 (5 bases). The CDR3 covers 12 residues. CDR1 and CDR2 (germline): LGHNA, YSLEER. The V and J ends lost 8 bases and 1 base respectively, with 5 bases between them. In DNA, the CDR3 is TGCGCCAGCGGACAGAACACCGGGGAGCTGTTTTTT. This sequence encodes CASGQNTGELFF.

The chain couples TRBV28 to TRBJ2-7, with 10 bases lining up with TRBD1. J lost 0 bases, V lost 6 bases, and 2 bases had no gene match. Looked up from germline, CDR1 is MDHEN and CDR2 is SYDVKM. The CDR3 sequence is 14 residues long. CDR3 protein: CASRGQGSSYEQYF. The CDR3 region has the DNA TGTGCCAGCAGGGGACAGGGGAGCTCCTACGAGCAGTACTTC.

The V gene is TRBV14, the J gene TRBJ2-7, with D perhaps matching TRBD2 (5 bases). The ends were cut back, 0 bases at V and 2 bases at J, with 8 bases in the middle. CDR3 length: 14 amino acids. The germline V gene encodes CDR1 SGHDN and CDR2 FVKESK. The CDR3 sequence: CASSQDRGPYEQYF. The CDR3 DNA reads TGTGCCAGCAGCCAAGATAGAGGGCCCTACGAGCAGTACTTC.

Points on this clone: The junction departs from germline at one end; a sequencing error may be responsible. The J gene is TRBJ2-1, the V gene TRBV6-6, with D possibly TRBD2 on 6 matching bases. In germline, CDR1 is MNHNY, CDR2 SVGAGI (reference sequence). The CDR3 runs to 14 residues. Written as DNA, the CDR3 is TGTGCCGGCAGTGCGGGGAGCTCCTACAATGAGCAGTTCTTC. Protein: CAGSAGSSYNEQFF.

This clone was detected a few times. The chain uses TRBV6-6 and TRBJ1-2; 8 bases match TRBD1. The CDR3 is 13 amino acids. V trimming: 4 bases; J trimming: 7 bases; junction bases outside the gene matches: 5. The germline gives CDR1 MNHNY, CDR2 SVGAGI (reference sequence). The CDR3 reads CASSLGQAVGYTF. CDR3 nucleotides: TGTGCCAGCAGTTTGGGACAGGCGGTTGGCTACACCTTC.

The chain carries TRBV7-2 and TRBJ1-2; no reliable D call. Looked up from germline, CDR1 is SGHTA and CDR2 is FQGNSA. This CDR3 comprises 13 residues. Trimming stripped 5 bases from V and 4 bases from J, with 11 bases between. The CDR3 spells CASSTGSFYGYTF. The CDR3, as DNA: TGTGCCAGCAGCACCGGGTCCTTCTATGGCTACACCTTC.

This clone appeared a single time. The chain links TRBV13 to TRBJ1-1, with a possible D match to TRBD1 (5 bases). Germline CDR1 PRHDT, CDR2 FYEKMQ (reference sequence). V was shortened by 7 bases and J by 4 bases, with 19 bases between the two germline ends. This CDR3 comprises 15 residues. As DNA, the CDR3 is TGTGCCAGCACCCAAGGGAGGCCGAGGGGCACTGAAGCTTTCTTT. This gives the protein CASTQGRPRGTEAFF.

The chain combines TRBV5-6 with TRBJ1-2; TRBD1 might be the D (6 bases). The V gene's germline CDR1 is SGHDT and CDR2 YYEEEE. Deletions cut 6 bases from V and 4 bases from J, with 19 bases between. The CDR3 extends over 15 amino acids. The CDR3 sequence: CASIPVGQLTYGYTF. The CDR3 region has the DNA TGTGCCAGCATCCCAGTCGGACAGTTAACCTATGGCTACACCTTC.

This clone showed up just once. The CDR3 DNA reads as TGTGCCAGCAGTGAAGTATCCGCCGGGGGCTACACCTTC. This gives the protein CASSEVSAGGYTF. The V and J genes are TRBV25-1 and TRBJ1-2; D gene ambiguous. The germline gives CDR1 MGHDK, CDR2 SYGVNS. V lost 2 bases, J lost 8 bases, and 12 bases lay in between. The CDR3 spans 13 residues.

The chain couples TRBV7-9 to TRBJ2-5, with 7 positions matching TRBD1. The J call is in doubt because the DNA end fits TRBJ2-7 better. The CDR3 spans 16 residues. Germline V gives CDR1 SEHNR, CDR2 FQNEAQ (reference sequence). CDR3: CASSSGIGDRYYEQYF. As DNA, the CDR3 is TGTGCCAGCAGCTCGGGGATAGGGGACAGATACTACGAGCAGTACTTC.

The chain uses TRBV4-1 and TRBJ2-3; possible D gene TRBD2, 6 bases. The length of the CDR3 is 17 residues. Trimming pared 3 bases from V and 0 bases from J, leaving 16 bases between. Germline values: CDR1 MGHRA, CDR2 YSYEKL. The CDR3 protein is CASSHGAGLRSTDTQYF. CDR3 DNA sequence: TGCGCCAGCAGCCACGGGGCGGGACTCCGGAGCACAGATACGCAGTATTTT.